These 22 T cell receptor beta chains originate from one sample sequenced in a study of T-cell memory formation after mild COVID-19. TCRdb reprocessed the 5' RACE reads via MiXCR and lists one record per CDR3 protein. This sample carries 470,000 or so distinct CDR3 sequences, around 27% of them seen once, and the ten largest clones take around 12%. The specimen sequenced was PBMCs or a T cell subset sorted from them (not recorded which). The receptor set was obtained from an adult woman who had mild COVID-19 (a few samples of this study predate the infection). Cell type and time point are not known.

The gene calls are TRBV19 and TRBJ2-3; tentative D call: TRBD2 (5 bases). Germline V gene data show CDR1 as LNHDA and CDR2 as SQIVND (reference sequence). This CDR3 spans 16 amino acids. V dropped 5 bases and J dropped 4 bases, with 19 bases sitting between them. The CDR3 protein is CASSPWSRGFPDTQYF. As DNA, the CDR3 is TGTGCCAGTAGTCCCTGGTCCCGGGGTTTCCCAGATACGCAGTATTTT.

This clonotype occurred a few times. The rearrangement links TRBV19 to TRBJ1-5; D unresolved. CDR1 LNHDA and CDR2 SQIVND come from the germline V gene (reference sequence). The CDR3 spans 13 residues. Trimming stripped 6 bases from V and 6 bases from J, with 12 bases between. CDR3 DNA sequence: TGTGCCAGTAGCGATCTAAGTAGTCAGCCCCAGCATTTT. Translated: CASSDLSSQPQHF.

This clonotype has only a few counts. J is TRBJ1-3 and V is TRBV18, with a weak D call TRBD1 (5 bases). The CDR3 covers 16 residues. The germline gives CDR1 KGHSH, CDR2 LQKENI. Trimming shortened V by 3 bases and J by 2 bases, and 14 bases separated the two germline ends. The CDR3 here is CASSPGETVAGNTIYF. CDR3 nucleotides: TGTGCCAGCTCACCCGGGGAGACAGTCGCTGGAAACACCATATATTTT.

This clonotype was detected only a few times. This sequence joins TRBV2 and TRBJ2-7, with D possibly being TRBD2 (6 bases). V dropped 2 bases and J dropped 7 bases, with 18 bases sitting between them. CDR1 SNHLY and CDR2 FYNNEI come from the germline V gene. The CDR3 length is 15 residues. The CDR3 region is CASSERGGTPWEQYF. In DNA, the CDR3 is TGTGCCAGCAGTGAACGGGGCGGGACCCCCTGGGAGCAGTACTTC.

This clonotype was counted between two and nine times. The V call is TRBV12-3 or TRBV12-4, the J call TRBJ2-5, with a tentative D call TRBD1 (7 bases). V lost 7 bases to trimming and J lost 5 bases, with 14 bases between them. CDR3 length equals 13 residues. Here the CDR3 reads CASNLAGGETQYF. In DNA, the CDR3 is TGTGCCAGCAACCTTGCAGGGGGGGAGACCCAGTACTTC.

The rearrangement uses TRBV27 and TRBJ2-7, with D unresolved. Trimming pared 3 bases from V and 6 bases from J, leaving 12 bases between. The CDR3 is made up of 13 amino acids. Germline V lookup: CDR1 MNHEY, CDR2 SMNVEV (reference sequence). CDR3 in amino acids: CASSFALGSEQYF. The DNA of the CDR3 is TGTGCCAGCAGTTTCGCCCTCGGGTCCGAGCAGTACTTC.

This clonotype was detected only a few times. The CDR3 loop is CASSPRITTEAFF. Written as DNA, the CDR3 is TGTGCCAGCAGCCCACGGATTACGACTGAAGCTTTCTTT. The genes are TRBV7-2 and TRBJ1-1; D unresolved. V lost 5 bases to trimming and J lost 5 bases, with 12 bases between them. The CDR3 consists of 13 residues. CDR1 is SGHTA, CDR2 FQGNSA, per germline.

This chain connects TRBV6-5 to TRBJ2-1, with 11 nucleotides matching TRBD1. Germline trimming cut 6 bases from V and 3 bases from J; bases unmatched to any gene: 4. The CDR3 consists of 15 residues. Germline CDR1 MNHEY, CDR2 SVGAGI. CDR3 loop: CASSGDRGNYNEQFF. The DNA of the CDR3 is TGTGCCAGCAGCGGGGACAGGGGGAACTACAATGAGCAGTTCTTC.

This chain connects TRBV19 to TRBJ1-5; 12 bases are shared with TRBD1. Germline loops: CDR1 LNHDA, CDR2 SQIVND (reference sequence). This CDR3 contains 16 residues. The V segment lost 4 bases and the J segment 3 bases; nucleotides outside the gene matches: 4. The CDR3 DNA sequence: TGTGCCAGTAGTACCGGGACAGGGGGCTTCAATCAGCCCCAGCATTTT. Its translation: CASSTGTGGFNQPQHF.

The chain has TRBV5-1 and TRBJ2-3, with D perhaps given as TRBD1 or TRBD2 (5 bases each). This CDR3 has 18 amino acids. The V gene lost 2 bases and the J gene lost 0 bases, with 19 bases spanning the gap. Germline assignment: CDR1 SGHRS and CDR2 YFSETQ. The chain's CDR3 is CASSFPGHRGMSTDTQYF. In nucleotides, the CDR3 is TGCGCCAGCAGCTTCCCCGGACACCGGGGAATGAGCACAGATACGCAGTATTTT.

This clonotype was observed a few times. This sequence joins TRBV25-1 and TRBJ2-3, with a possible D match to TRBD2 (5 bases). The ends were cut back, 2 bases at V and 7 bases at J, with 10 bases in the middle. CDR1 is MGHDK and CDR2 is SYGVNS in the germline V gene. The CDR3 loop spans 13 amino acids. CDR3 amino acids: CASSERGRYTQYF. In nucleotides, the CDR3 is TGTGCCAGCAGTGAACGCGGGCGGTATACGCAGTATTTT.

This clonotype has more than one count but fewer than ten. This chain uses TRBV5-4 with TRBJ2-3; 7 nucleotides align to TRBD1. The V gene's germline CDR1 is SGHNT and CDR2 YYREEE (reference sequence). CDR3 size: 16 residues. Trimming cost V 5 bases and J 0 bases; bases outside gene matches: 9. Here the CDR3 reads CASRKTQGLSTDTQYF. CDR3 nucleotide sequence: TGTGCCAGCAGGAAGACACAGGGGCTAAGCACAGATACGCAGTATTTT.

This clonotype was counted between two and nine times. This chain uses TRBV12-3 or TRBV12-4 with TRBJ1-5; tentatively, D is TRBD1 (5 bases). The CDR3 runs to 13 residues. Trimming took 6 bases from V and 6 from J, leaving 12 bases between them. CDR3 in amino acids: CASSFITGQPQHF. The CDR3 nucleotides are TGTGCCAGCAGCTTCATAACAGGTCAGCCCCAGCATTTT.

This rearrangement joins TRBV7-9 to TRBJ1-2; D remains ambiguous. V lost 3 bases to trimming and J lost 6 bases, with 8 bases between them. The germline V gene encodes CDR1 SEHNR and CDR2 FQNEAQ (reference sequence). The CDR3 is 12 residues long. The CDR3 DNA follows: TGTGCCAGCAGCTTCGCGGGTAATGGCTACACCTTC. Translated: CASSFAGNGYTF.

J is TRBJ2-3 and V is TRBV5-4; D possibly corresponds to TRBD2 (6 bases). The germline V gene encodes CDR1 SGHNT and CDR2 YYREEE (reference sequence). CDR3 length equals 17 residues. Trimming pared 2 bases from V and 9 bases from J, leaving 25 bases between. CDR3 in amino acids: CASSFRLLREAVSTQYF. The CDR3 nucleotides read TGTGCCAGCAGCTTCCGGTTATTGAGGGAGGCAGTTTCGACGCAGTATTTT.

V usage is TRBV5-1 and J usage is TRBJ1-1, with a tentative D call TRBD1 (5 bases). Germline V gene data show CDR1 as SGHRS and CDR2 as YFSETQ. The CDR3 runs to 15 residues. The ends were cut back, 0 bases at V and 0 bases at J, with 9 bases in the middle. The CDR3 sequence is CASSLEDSLNTEAFF. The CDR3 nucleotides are TGCGCCAGCAGCTTGGAAGACAGTTTGAACACTGAAGCTTTCTTT.

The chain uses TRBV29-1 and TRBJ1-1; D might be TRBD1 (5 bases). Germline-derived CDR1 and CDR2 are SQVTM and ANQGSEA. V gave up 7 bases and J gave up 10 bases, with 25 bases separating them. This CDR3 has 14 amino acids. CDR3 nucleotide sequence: TGCAGCGCTTCTTCCGGGACCCTAGCCTATGGAGCTTTCTTT. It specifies CSASSGTLAYGAFF.

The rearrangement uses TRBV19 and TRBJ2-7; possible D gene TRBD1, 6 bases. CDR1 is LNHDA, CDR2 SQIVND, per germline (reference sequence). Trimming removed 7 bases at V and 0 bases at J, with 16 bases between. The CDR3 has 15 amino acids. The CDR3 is CASKAVGASSYEQYF. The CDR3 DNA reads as TGTGCCAGTAAGGCGGTGGGGGCGAGCTCCTACGAGCAGTACTTC.

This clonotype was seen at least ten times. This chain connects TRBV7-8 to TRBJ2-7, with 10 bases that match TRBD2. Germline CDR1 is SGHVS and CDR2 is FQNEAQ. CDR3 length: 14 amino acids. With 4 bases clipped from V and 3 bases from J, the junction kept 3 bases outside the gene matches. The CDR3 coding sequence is TGTGCCAGCAGCTCGGGACTAGCGATCTACGAGCAGTACTTC. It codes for CASSSGLAIYEQYF.

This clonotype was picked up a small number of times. Here the CDR3 DNA reads TGCGCCAGCAGCACACGTTTACCCTACAATGAGCAGTTCTTC. It specifies CASSTRLPYNEQFF. The chain joins TRBV4-1 to TRBJ2-1, with D unresolved. The germline V gene encodes CDR1 MGHRA and CDR2 YSYEKL. There are 14 residues in the CDR3. V lost 5 bases to trimming and J lost 2 bases, with 10 bases between them.

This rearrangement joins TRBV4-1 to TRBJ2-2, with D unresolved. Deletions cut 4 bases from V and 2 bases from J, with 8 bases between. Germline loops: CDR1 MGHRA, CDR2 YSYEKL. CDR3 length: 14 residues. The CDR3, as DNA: TGCGCCAGCAGCCCCCTCCATAACACCGGGGAGCTGTTTTTT. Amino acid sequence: CASSPLHNTGELFF.

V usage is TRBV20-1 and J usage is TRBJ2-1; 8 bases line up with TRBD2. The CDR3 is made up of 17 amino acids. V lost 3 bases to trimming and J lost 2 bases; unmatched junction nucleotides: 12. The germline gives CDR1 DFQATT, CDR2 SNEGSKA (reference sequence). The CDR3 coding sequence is TGCAGTGCTAGGGCCGGAACTAGCGGAAGAACCTACAATGAGCAGTTCTTC. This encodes CSARAGTSGRTYNEQFF.